This T cell receptor (beta chain) was profiled in a study of blood T cell repertoires in COVID-19. Study context: Italy, Spain and the United States were the sources of the convalescent and acute COVID-19 samples.

The CDR3 is 13 amino acids. The germline CDR1 and CDR2 sequences are MNHEY and SVGAGI. Trimming took off 0 bases at V and 5 bases at J, with 5 bases between the two ends. The protocol was immunoSEQ multiplex PCR, while the TCRdb copy is restricted to in-frame clones and leaves out a portion. The data contain around 280,000 clones, 75% to 90% of them singletons. This chain joins TRBV6-5 and TRBJ1-5; D unresolved. The specimen was peripheral blood. This clonotype was obtained from a woman aged 50 to 60 who had recovered from COVID-19. The CDR3 nucleotides are TGTGCCAGCAGTTACTCGTTCGATCAGCCCCAGCATTTT. Translated: CASSYSFDQPQHF.